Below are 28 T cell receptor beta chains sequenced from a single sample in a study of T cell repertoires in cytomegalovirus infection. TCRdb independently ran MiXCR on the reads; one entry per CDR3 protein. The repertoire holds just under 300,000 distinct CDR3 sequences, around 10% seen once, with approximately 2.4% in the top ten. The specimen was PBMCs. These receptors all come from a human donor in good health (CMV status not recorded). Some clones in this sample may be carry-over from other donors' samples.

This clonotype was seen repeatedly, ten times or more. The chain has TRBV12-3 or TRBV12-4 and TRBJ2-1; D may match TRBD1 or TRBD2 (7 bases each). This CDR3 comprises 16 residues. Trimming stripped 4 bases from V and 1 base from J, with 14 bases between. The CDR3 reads CASSSHRGGSYNEQFF. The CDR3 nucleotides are TGTGCCAGCAGTTCTCACAGGGGAGGGTCCTACAATGAGCAGTTCTTC.

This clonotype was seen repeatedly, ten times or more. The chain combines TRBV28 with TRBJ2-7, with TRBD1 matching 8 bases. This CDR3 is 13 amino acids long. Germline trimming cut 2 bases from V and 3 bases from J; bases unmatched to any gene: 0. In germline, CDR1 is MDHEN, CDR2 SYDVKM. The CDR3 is CASSLGTGYEQYV. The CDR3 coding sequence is TGTGCCAGCAGTTTAGGGACAGGCTACGAGCAGTACGTC.

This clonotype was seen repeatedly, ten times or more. The CDR3 DNA is TGTGCCATCAGTGAGTTGGGTTCGGATGAGCAGTTCTTC. Protein sequence: CAISELGSDEQFF. The V and J genes are TRBV10-3 and TRBJ2-1; no clear D gene. The V gene lost 1 base and the J gene lost 8 bases, with 9 bases spanning the gap. CDR1 and CDR2 (germline): ENHRY, SYGVKD. CDR3 length: 13 amino acids.

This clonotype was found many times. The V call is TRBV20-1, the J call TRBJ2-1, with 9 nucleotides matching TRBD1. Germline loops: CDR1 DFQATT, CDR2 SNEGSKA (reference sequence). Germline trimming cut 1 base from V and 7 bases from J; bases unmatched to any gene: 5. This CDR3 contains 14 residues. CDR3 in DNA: TGCAGTGCTAGAGTTTTACAGGGGGCTAATGAGCAGTTCTTC. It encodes CSARVLQGANEQFF.

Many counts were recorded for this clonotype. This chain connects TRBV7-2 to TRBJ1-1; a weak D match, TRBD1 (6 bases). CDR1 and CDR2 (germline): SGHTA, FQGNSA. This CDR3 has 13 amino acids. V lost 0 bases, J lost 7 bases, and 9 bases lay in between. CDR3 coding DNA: TGTGCCAGCAGCTTAGCGGGGGGCGGTGAAGCTTTCTTT. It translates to CASSLAGGGEAFF.

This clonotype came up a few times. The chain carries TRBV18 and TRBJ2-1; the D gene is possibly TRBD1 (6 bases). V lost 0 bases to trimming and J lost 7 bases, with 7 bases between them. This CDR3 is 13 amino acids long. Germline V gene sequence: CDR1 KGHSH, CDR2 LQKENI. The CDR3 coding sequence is TGTGCCAGCTCACCACCCACAGGGAATGAGCAGTTCTTC. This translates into CASSPPTGNEQFF.

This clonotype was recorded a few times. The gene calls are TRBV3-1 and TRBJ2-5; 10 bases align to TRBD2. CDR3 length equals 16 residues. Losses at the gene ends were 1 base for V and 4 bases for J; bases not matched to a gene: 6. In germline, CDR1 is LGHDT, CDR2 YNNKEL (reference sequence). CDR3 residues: CASSQGKVAGGETQYF. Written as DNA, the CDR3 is TGTGCCAGCAGCCAAGGAAAGGTAGCGGGGGGAGAGACCCAGTACTTC.

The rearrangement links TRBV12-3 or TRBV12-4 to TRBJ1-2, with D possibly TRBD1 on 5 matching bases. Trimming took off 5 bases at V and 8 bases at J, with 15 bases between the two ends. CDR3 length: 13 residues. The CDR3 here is CASSPQGRPGYTF. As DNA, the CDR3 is TGTGCCAGCAGTCCCCAGGGACGTCCGGGCTACACCTTC.

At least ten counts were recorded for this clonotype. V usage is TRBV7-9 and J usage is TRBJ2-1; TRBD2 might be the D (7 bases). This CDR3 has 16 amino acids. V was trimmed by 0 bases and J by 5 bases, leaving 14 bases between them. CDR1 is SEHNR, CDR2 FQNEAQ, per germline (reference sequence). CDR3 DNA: TGTGCCAGCAGCTTAGCGGGGGGGCGCGGGAACAATGAGCAGTTCTTC. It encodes CASSLAGGRGNNEQFF.

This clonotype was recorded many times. CDR3 nucleotides: TGTGCCACCAGCAGAGATGGCCAGGGACAGGGGTTCTACGAGCAGTACGTC. Its translation: CATSRDGQGQGFYEQYV. The chain carries TRBV15 and TRBJ2-7, with 10 nucleotides matching TRBD1. V lost 0 bases to trimming and J lost 3 bases; unmatched junction nucleotides: 8. The CDR3 runs 17 residues. The germline CDR1 and CDR2 sequences are LNHNV and YYDKDF (reference sequence).

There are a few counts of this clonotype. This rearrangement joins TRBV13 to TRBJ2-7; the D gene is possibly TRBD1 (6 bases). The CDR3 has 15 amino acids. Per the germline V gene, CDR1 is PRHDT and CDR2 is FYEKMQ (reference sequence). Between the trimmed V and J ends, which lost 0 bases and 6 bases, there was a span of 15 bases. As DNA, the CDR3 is TGTGCCAGCAGCTTAGGCGGGACACCACGGGTCGAGCAGTACTTC. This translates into CASSLGGTPRVEQYF.

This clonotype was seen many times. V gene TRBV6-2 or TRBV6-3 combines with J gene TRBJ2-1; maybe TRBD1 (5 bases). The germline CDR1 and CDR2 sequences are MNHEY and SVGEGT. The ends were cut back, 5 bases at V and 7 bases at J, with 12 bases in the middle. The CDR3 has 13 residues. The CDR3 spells CASSTKGYNEQFF. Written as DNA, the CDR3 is TGTGCCAGCAGTACGAAGGGGTATAATGAGCAGTTCTTC.

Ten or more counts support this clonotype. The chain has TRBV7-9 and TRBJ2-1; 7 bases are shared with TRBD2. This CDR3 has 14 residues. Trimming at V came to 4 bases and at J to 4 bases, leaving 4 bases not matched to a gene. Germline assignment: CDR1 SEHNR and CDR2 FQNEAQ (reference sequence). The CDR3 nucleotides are TGTGCCAGCAGCTCCCGGGGGGAGTACAATGAGCAGTTCTTC. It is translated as CASSSRGEYNEQFF.

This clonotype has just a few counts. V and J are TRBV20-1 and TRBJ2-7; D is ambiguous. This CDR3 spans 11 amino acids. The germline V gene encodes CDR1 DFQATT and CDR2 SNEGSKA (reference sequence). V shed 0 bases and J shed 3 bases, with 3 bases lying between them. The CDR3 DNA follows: TGCAGTGCTAGAGACGGCTACGAGCAGTACGTC. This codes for CSARDGYEQYV.

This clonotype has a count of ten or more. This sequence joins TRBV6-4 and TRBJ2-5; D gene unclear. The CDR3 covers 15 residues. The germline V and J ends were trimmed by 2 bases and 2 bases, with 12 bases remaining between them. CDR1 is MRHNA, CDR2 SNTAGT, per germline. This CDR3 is CASSDLPRIQETQYF. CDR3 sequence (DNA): TGTGCCAGCAGTGACCTCCCCCGGATTCAAGAGACCCAGTACTTC.

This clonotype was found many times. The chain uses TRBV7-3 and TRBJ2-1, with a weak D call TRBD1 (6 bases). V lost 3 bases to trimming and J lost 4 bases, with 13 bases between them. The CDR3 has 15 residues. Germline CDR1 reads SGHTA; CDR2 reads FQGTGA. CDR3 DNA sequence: TGTGCCAGCAGCTTTACCGGGACACCGTACAATGAGCAGTTCTTC. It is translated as CASSFTGTPYNEQFF.

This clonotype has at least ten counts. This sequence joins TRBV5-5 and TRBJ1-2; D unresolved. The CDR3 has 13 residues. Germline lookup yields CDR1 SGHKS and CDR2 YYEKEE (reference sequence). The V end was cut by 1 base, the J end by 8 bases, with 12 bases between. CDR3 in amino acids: CASSLTAALGYTF. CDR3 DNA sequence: TGTGCCAGCAGCTTGACAGCCGCGTTGGGCTACACCTTC.

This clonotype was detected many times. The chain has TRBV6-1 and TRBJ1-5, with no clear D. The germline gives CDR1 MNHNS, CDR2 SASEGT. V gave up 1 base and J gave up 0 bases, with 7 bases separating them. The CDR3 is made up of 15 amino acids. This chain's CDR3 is CASSEVRNSNQPQHF. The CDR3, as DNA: TGTGCCAGCAGTGAAGTAAGGAATAGCAATCAGCCCCAGCATTTT.

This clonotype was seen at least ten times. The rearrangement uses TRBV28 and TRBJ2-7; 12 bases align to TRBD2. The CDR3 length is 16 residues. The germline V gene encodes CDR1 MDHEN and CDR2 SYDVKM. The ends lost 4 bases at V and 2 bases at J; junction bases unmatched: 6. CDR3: CASSSPTSGGTYEQYV. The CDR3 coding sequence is TGTGCCAGCAGTTCCCCGACTAGCGGGGGTACCTACGAGCAGTACGTC.

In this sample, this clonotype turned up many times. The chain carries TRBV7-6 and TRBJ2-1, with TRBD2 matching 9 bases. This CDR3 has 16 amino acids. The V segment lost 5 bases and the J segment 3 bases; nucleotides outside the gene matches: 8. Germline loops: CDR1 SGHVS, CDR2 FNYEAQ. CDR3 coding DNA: TGTGCCAGCAGCCGAACAGCGGGGGGCATCTACAATGAGCAGTTCTTC. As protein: CASSRTAGGIYNEQFF.

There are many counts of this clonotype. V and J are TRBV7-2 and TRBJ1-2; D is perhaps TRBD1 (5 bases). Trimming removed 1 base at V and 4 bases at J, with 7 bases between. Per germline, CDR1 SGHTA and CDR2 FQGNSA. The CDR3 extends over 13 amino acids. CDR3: CASSLGQIYGYTF. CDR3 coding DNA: TGTGCCAGCAGCTTAGGACAGATCTATGGCTACACCTTC.

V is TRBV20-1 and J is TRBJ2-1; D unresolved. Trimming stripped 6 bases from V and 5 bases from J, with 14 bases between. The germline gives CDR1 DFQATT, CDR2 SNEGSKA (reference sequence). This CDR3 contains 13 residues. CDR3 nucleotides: TGCAGTGCAACCGGCGGCCTCAACAATGAGCAGTTCTTC. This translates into CSATGGLNNEQFF.

The CDR3 bases are TGTGCCAGCAGCTCAACAGGGGTTCGGAATTCACCCCTCCACTTT. Protein sequence: CASSSTGVRNSPLHF. The chain carries TRBV6-2 or TRBV6-3 and TRBJ1-6; 7 nucleotides agree with TRBD1. The junction had 9 bases not matched to a gene; V was cut back by 6 bases and J by 7 bases. The CDR3 covers 15 residues. Germline V lookup: CDR1 MNHEY, CDR2 SVGEGT.

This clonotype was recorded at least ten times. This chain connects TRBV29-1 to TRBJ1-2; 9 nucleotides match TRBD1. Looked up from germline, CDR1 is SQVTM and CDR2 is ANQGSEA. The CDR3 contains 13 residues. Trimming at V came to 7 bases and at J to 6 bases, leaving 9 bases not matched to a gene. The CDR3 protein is CSATTGGEDGYTF. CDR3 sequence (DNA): TGCAGCGCCACCACAGGGGGCGAGGATGGCTACACCTTC.

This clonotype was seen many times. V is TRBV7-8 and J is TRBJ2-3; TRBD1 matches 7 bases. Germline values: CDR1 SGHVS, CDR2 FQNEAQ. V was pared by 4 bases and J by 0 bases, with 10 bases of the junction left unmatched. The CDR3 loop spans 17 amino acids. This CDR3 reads CASSSAPRDRSTDTQYF. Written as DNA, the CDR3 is TGTGCCAGCAGCTCTGCACCCCGGGACAGAAGCACAGATACGCAGTATTTT.

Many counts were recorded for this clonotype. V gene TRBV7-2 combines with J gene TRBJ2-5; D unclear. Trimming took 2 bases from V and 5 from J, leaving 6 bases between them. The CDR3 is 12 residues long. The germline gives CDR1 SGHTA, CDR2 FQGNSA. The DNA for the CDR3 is TGTGCCAGCAGCTTAAAGGGCGAGACCCAGTACTTC. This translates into CASSLKGETQYF.

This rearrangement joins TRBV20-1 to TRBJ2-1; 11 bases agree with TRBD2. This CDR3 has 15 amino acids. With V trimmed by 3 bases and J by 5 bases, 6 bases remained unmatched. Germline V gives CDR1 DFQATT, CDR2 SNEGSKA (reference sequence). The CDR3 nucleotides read TGCAGTGCTAGCGCTACTAGCGGGGGAAACAATGAGCAGTTCTTC. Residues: CSASATSGGNNEQFF.

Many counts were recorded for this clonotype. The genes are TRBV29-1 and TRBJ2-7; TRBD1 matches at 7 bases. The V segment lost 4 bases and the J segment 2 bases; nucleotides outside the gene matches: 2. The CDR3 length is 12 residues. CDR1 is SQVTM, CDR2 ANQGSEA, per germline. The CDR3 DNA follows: TGCAGCGTTGTCCAGGGGGCCTACGAGCAGTACTTC. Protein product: CSVVQGAYEQYF.